The entry that follows covers one TCR beta chain sequence. The data stem from a study of cytomegalovirus exposure and HLA in healthy donors. Study information: Counted in an early data release were approximately 85 million unique TCRs from HLA-typed donors.

PCR primers comprised 60 Vbeta and 13 Jbeta primers. Libraries were prepared by immunoSEQ multiplex PCR; TCRdb keeps only in-frame clonotypes and omits some of them. The sample has approximately 170,000 clones. Every donor was a healthy person donating bone marrow. The length of the CDR3 is 14 residues. CDR1 and CDR2 from the germline V gene are SGHRS and YFSETQ. With 5 bases removed from V and 5 bases from J, the gap between germline ends came to 14 bases. This sequence originates from a woman aged 18-29 years in good health and CMV-seropositive. The chain employs TRBV5-1 and TRBJ1-5; TRBD1 might be the D (5 bases). What was sequenced was PBMCs. The CDR3 reads CASRQEGYDQPQHF. DNA of the CDR3: TGCGCCAGCAGACAGGAAGGTTACGATCAGCCCCAGCATTTT.